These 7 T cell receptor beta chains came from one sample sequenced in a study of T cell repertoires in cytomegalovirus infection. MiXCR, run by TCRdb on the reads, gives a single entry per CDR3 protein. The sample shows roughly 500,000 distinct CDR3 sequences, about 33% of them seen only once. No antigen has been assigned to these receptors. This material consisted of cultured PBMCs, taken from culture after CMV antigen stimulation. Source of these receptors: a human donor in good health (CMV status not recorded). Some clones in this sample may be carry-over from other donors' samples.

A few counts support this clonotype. The CDR3 DNA reads as TGTGCCAGCAGCTCGCTAGCGGGAGTCACCGGGGAGCTGTTTTTT. Its protein is CASSSLAGVTGELFF. The chain is built from TRBV11-3 and TRBJ2-2, with 10 bases aligning to TRBD2. From germline, CDR1 is SGHNT and CDR2 YENEEA. V shed 4 bases, J shed 4 bases, and the junction held 3 bases outside the gene matches. The CDR3 runs to 15 residues.

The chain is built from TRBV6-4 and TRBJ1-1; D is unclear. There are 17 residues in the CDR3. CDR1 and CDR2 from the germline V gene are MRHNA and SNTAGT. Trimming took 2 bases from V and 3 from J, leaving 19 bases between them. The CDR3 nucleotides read TGTGCCAGCAGTGACGGTTATCCCTCCCTAAGGGACACTGAAGCTTTCTTT. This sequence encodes CASSDGYPSLRDTEAFF.

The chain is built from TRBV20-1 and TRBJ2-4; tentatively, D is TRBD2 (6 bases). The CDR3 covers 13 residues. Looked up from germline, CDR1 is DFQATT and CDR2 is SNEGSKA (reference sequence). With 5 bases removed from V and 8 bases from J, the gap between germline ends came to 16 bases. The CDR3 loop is CSARGDRGYIQYF. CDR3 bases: TGCAGTGCTCGAGGGGATCGGGGGTACATTCAGTACTTC.

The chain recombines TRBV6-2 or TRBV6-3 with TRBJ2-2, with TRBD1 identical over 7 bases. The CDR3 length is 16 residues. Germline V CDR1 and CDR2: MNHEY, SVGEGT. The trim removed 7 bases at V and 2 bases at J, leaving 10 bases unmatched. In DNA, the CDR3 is TGTGCCAGCACCATTAAACAGGGGACAAACACCGGGGAGCTGTTTTTT. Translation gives CASTIKQGTNTGELFF.

The CDR3 sequence: CSVGTSGETQYF. CDR3 coding DNA: TGCAGCGTCGGGACTAGCGGAGAGACCCAGTACTTC. The chain carries TRBV29-1 and TRBJ2-5, with 11 nucleotides matching TRBD2. V trimming: 6 bases; J trimming: 4 bases; junction bases outside the gene matches: 1. The CDR3 spans 12 residues. Germline-derived CDR1 and CDR2 are SQVTM and ANQGSEA.

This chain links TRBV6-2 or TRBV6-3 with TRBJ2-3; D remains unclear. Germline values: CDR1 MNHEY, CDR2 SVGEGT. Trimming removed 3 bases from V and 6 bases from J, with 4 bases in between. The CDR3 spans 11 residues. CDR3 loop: CASSYGDTQYF. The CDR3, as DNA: TGTGCCAGCAGTTATGGTGATACGCAGTATTTT.

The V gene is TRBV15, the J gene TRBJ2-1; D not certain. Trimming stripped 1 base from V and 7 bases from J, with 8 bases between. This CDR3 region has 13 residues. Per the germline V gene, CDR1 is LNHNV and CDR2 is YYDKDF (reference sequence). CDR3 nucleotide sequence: TGTGCCACCAGCAGAGGACCAACAAATGAGCAGTTCTTC. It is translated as CATSRGPTNEQFF.